A single sample is the source of the 4 T cell receptor beta chains below, sequenced in a study of T cell clonality in common variable immunodeficiency. Antigens of these TCRs are unknown. Generated by immunoSEQ multiplex PCR, the TCRdb table keeps only in-frame clones and is missing some. The listing records some 15,000 clones. The study, taken as a whole, reports: Common variable immunodeficiency TCR beta sequences reportedly had fewer deletions and N-nucleotide insertions.

The sample taken for sequencing was peripheral blood mononuclear cells. All receptors derive from a human donor with common variable immunodeficiency.

The CDR3 here is CSASPSWGQGRGGVSNQPQHF. The CDR3 bases that were read are TGCAGTGCTAGTCCCTCTTGGGGACAGGGGAGGGGTGGGGTTAGCAATCAGCCC. This chain joins TRBV20-1 and TRBJ1-5, with 10 positions matching TRBD1. The sequenced fragment ends 3 residues before the CDR3 boundary, so the rest is inferred from the germline J gene. Trimming at V came to 3 bases and at J to 0 bases, leaving 20 bases not matched to a gene. CDR3 size: 21 residues. Germline CDR1 is DFQATT and CDR2 is SNEGSKA (reference sequence).

In the case of this clone: Sequencing ends 3 residues short of the CDR3 end; the germline J gene provides the rest. The chain couples TRBV28 to TRBJ1-5; 7 bases are shared with TRBD1. CDR1 MDHEN and CDR2 SYDVKM come from the germline V gene. This CDR3 comprises 15 residues. With 5 bases clipped from V and 5 bases from J, the junction kept 9 bases outside the gene matches. The DNA read from the CDR3 is TGTGCCAGCAGTCCTACTGACAGGGAGCATCAGCCC. This gives the protein CASSPTDREHQP. The entire CDR3 sequence reads CASSPTDREHQPQHF.

On this clone itself: From the germline J gene comes the end of the CDR3, since the read stops 3 residues before it. The chain couples TRBV14 to TRBJ2-1; no reliable D call. Germline CDR1 and CDR2: SGHDN and FVKESK. The V and J ends lost 0 bases and 8 bases respectively, with 8 bases between them. This CDR3 spans 13 amino acids. The CDR3 loop reads CASSQDPTYEQFF. CDR3 bases read: TGTGCCAGCAGCCAAGATCCGACATATGAG.

As regards this clone: The missing CDR3 end, 3 residues past where the read stops, is filled in from the germline J gene. V usage is TRBV7-3 and J usage is TRBJ1-1, with a weak D call TRBD1 (5 bases). The CDR3 length is 16 residues. Germline loops: CDR1 SGHTA, CDR2 FQGTGA. The ends were cut back, 3 bases at V and 5 bases at J, with 19 bases in the middle. CDR3 DNA (partial): TGTGCCAGCAGCTTGGAAGTCGGAGGGGCAAGGACTGAA. This gives the protein CASSLEVGGARTE. In full, the CDR3 is CASSLEVGGARTEAFF.